These T cell receptor beta chains were read from a single sample in a study of cytomegalovirus exposure and HLA in healthy donors. Repertoires were generated with immunoSEQ multiplex PCR, while TCRdb's copy carries only in-frame clones and drops some. The table records around 170,000 clones, around 80% of them present only once. The sequenced sample consisted of PBMCs. All receptors come from a woman aged 40 to 50 in good health and CMV-seropositive. Each CDR3 is given with its conserved first and last residue. D genes are given only for firm matches. Where a row states a size, it is once, few, many or the class of an expanded clone; other rows omit it.

v_call	j_call	clone_size	d_call	cdr3_nt	cdr3_aa
TRBV19	TRBJ2-7	NA	TRBD1	TGTGCCAGCAAGCCGACAGGGACCGACGAGCAGTACTTC	CASKPTGTDEQYF
TRBV5-6	TRBJ1-1	many	TRBD1	TGTGCCAGCAGCAAGGGACAGGTCCCTGAAGCTTTCTTT	CASSKGQVPEAFF
TRBV19	TRBJ2-5	NA	NA	TGTGCCAGTAGTATAGATGCTCCGGGGTGGGGAAGCCAAGAGACCCAGTACTTC	CASSIDAPGWGSQETQYF
TRBV18	TRBJ2-3	NA	TRBD2	TGTGCCAGCTCACCGCTGCCGGGACTAGCGGGGAGTCTGGGAGATACGCAGTATTTT	CASSPLPGLAGSLGDTQYF
TRBV28	TRBJ1-5	NA	NA	TGTGCCAGCAGCCGACCACGACACCTTAGTCAGCCCCAGCATTTT	CASSRPRHLSQPQHF
TRBV4-3	TRBJ2-3	few	NA	TGCGCCAGCAGCCAAGAAGCCCGGAGGGGGGGAGGCACAGATACGCAGTATTTT	CASSQEARRGGGTDTQYF
TRBV10-1	TRBJ2-5	NA	NA	TGCGCCAGCAACCCTTCCACCGGGACACCGAGGAAGACCCAGTACTTC	CASNPSTGTPRKTQYF
TRBV29-1	TRBJ1-1	NA	TRBD1	TGCAGCGTTGAAGTTCGACAGGGACGGGGCAGGACTGAAGCTTTCTTT	CSVEVRQGRGRTEAFF
TRBV10-2	TRBJ1-5	NA	NA	TGCGCCAGCAGTGAGCAGGGACGGGGGGATAGTCAGCCCCAGCATTTT	CASSEQGRGDSQPQHF
TRBV11-1	TRBJ2-3	NA	NA	TGTGCCAGCAGCTCAGTGCGGGTGAGGGGCACAGATACGCAGTATTTT	CASSSVRVRGTDTQYF
TRBV19	TRBJ2-6	NA	TRBD1	TGTGCCAGTAGTACCCCCTCGGACAGGTTTTCTGGGGCCAACGTCCTGACTTTC	CASSTPSDRFSGANVLTF
TRBV7-9	TRBJ2-2	NA	NA	TGTGCCAGCCCTGGGACTCCCCCGATCACCGGGGAGCTGTTTTTT	CASPGTPPITGELFF
TRBV29-1	TRBJ1-1	NA	NA	TGCAGCGTAACTCCGTACACTGAAGCTTTCTTT	CSVTPYTEAFF
TRBV2	TRBJ2-2	NA	TRBD1	TGTGCCAGCAGTGGGACAGGGGTTGGCACCGGGGAGCTGTTTTTT	CASSGTGVGTGELFF
TRBV7-9	TRBJ2-3	NA	TRBD2	TGTGCCAGCAGCTTAGGTCTAGCGGGGGTTCTTGGCACAGATACGCAGTATTTT	CASSLGLAGVLGTDTQYF
TRBV10-3	TRBJ1-3	few	NA	TGTGCCATCATGGGGGGGTCCGTAGTCGACGGCTCTGGAAACACCATATATTTT	CAIMGGSVVDGSGNTIYF
TRBV28	TRBJ1-3	NA	NA	TGTGCCAGCAGTTTACTTACAGGGTTTGGAAACACCATATATTTT	CASSLLTGFGNTIYF
TRBV7-2	TRBJ2-1	NA	TRBD2	TGTGCCAGCAGCCCCGCCGTGGGACTAGCGGGGGGGCCGATTGAGCAGTTCTTC	CASSPAVGLAGGPIEQFF
TRBV2	TRBJ2-6	NA	TRBD2	TGTGCCACCCGGGGGGGGACTGGGGCCAACGGCCTGACTTTC	CATRGGTGANGLTF
TRBV10-3	TRBJ2-3	NA	NA	TGTGCCATCAGCGTCCGGGTCACAGATACGCAGTATTTT	CAISVRVTDTQYF
TRBV15	TRBJ2-1	once	NA	TGTGCCACCAGCAGACCTAGGGGGGGGCAAATATACAATGAGCAGTTCTTC	CATSRPRGGQIYNEQFF
TRBV9	TRBJ2-5	NA	NA	TGTGCCAGCAGCGGCCCCCCGGGGATCCGTGAGACCCAGTACTTC	CASSGPPGIRETQYF
TRBV28	TRBJ1-4	NA	NA	TGTGCCAGCAGTTTATACAGGGACGGTGAAAAACTGTTTTTT	CASSLYRDGEKLFF
TRBV9	TRBJ2-3	few	NA	TGTGCCAGCAGCGTAGTGCAAGGGGCCAAGATAGATACGCAGTATTTT	CASSVVQGAKIDTQYF
TRBV30	TRBJ2-7	once	NA	TGTGCCTGGAAGTGGGTGAAACTATACGAGCAGTACTTC	CAWKWVKLYEQYF
TRBV28	TRBJ1-6	NA	TRBD1	TGTGCCAGCAGGTCCCTGACAGGGGGCGCGACTTCTTCACCCCTCCACTTT	CASRSLTGGATSSPLHF
TRBV30	TRBJ1-2	NA	TRBD1	TGTGCCTGGAGTCCAACATGGGACAGGGGGCTCTATGGCTACACCTTC	CAWSPTWDRGLYGYTF
TRBV19	TRBJ1-5	once	TRBD1	TGTGCCAGTAGATCCGGGACAGCGGTTCAGCCCCAGCATTTT	CASRSGTAVQPQHF
TRBV6-6	TRBJ2-5	NA	NA	TGTGCCAGCAGTTACGCGGGGCTAGCGAGACAAGAGACCCAGTACTTC	CASSYAGLARQETQYF
TRBV7-2	TRBJ2-5	NA	NA	TGTGCCAGCAGCTTCGAGGGGGGGAGAGAAGAGACCCAGTACTTC	CASSFEGGREETQYF
TRBV7-9	TRBJ2-7	NA	TRBD1	TGTGCCAGCAGCTTAGACAGGGGGCTAAACGAGCAGTACTTC	CASSLDRGLNEQYF
TRBV6-5	TRBJ1-5	once	NA	TGTGCCAGCAGACGAGACAGTCATAGCAATCAGCCCCAGCATTTT	CASRRDSHSNQPQHF
TRBV5-6	TRBJ1-6	NA	NA	TGTGCCAGCAGCAAAAGACAGACCTATAATTCACCCCTCCACTTT	CASSKRQTYNSPLHF
TRBV28	TRBJ2-5	NA	NA	TGTGCCAGTTTGGAACAGGGTGTAGAGACCCAGTACTTC	CASLEQGVETQYF
TRBV7-2	TRBJ1-3	NA	TRBD1	TGTGCCAGCAGCTTACGAATTAGGGGGCGGCTGAGCCCTGGAAACACCATATATTTT	CASSLRIRGRLSPGNTIYF
TRBV13	TRBJ1-1	NA	NA	TGTGCCAGCAGCCTTTCGCTAACAGGGCTATCTGAAGCTTTCTTT	CASSLSLTGLSEAFF
TRBV6-6	TRBJ2-3	NA	TRBD1	TGTGCCAGCAGTCGAACTTCGGGACAGGGGGCTGGTACGCAGTATTTT	CASSRTSGQGAGTQYF
TRBV9	TRBJ2-3	NA	TRBD1	TGTGCCAGCAGCGGCCCCTCGGGACAGGGGACCGTTACGCAGTATTTT	CASSGPSGQGTVTQYF
TRBV6-6	TRBJ2-3	NA	TRBD1	TGTGCCAGCAGTAATAGGGACAGAGTCAGCACAGATACGCAGTATTTT	CASSNRDRVSTDTQYF
TRBV2	TRBJ1-4	NA	TRBD1	TGTGCCAGCAGTCCCACAAGGGGGCATGAAAAACTGTTTTTT	CASSPTRGHEKLFF
TRBV28	TRBJ1-2	NA	NA	TGTGCCAGCAGTACTGGTGTTACCTATGGCTACACCTTC	CASSTGVTYGYTF
TRBV30	TRBJ1-2	NA	NA	TGTGCCTGGATTCACACGCCTTACGGCTACACCTTC	CAWIHTPYGYTF
TRBV2	TRBJ2-5	NA	TRBD1	TGTGCCAGCAGTGGACAGGGGGCGCTGGGAGAGACCCAGTACTTC	CASSGQGALGETQYF
TRBV29-1	TRBJ2-5	NA	NA	TGCAGCGCACTATCCGGGACACGAAAAGAGACCCAGTACTTC	CSALSGTRKETQYF
TRBV2	TRBJ1-5	NA	TRBD1	TGTGCCAGCAGCCGACAGGGGGCAACGAGCAATCAGCCCCAGCATTTT	CASSRQGATSNQPQHF
TRBV7-3	TRBJ2-1	NA	NA	TGTGCCAGCATCTTAAGAGGTCCTAGCTCCTACAATGAGCAGTTCTTC	CASILRGPSSYNEQFF